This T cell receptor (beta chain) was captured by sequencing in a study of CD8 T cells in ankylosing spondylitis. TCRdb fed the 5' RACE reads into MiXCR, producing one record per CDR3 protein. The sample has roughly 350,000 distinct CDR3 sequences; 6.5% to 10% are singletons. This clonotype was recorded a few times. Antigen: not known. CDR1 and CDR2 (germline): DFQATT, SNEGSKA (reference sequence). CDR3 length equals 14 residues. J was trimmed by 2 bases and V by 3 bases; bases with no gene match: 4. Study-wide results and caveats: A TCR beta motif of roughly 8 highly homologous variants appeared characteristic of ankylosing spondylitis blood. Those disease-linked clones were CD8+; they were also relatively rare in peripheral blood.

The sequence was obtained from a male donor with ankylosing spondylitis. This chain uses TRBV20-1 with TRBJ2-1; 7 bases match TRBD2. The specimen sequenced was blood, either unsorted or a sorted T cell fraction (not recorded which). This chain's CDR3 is CSASTSETYNEQFF. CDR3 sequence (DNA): TGCAGTGCTAGTACTAGCGAGACCTACAATGAGCAGTTCTTC.